The present T cell receptor (beta chain) was sequenced within a study of T-cell memory formation after mild COVID-19. V dropped 4 bases and J dropped 6; count of bases not matched to a gene: 6. CDR1 is MNHEY, CDR2 SVGEGT, per germline. This CDR3 is built from 14 residues. MiXCR was run by TCRdb on the 5' RACE reads, yielding one entry per CDR3 protein. The sample contains some 450,000 distinct CDR3 sequences, roughly 20% of which appear only once. The specimen sequenced was PBMCs or a T cell subset sorted from them (not recorded which). The chain has TRBV6-2 or TRBV6-3 and TRBJ2-3, with 8 bases matching TRBD1. This sequence originates from an adult woman who had mild COVID-19 (a few samples of this study predate the infection). Cell type and time point are not known. The CDR3 loop is CASSFLQGADTQYF. For the CDR3, the DNA is TGTGCCAGCAGTTTTCTCCAGGGGGCGGATACGCAGTATTTT.